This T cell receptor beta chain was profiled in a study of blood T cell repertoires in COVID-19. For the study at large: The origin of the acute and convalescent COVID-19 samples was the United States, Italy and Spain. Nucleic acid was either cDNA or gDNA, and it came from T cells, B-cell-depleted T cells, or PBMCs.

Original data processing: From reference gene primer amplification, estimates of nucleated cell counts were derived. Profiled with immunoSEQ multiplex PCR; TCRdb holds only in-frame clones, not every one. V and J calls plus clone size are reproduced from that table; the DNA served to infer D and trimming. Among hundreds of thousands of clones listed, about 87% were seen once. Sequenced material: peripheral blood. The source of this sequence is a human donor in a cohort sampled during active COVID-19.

CDR3 protein: CASRGGGNEQFF. Here the CDR3 DNA reads TGTGCCAGCCGCGGGGGGGGGAATGAGCAGTTCTTC. This chain connects TRBV25-1 to TRBJ2-1, with 9 bases identical to TRBD2. The length of the CDR3 is 12 residues. Unmatched junction bases numbered 3, after V lost 8 bases and J lost 7 bases. Per germline, CDR1 MGHDK and CDR2 SYGVNS.